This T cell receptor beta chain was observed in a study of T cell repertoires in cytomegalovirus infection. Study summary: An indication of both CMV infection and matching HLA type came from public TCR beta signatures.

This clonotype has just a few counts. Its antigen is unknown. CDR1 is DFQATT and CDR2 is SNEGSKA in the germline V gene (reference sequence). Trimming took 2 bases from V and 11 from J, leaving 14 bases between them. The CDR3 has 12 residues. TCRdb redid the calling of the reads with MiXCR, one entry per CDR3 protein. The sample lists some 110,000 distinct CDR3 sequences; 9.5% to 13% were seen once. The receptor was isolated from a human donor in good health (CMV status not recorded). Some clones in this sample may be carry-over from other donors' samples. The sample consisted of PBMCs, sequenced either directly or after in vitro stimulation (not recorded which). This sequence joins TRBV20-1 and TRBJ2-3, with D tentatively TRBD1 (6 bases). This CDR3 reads CSARRQDHKQYF. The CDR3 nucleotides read TGCAGTGCTAGACGACAGGACCATAAGCAGTATTTT.